Listed below are T cell receptor beta chains from one sample, sequenced in a study of T cells after posttransplantation cyclophosphamide. The protocol was immunoSEQ multiplex PCR, while the TCRdb copy is restricted to in-frame clones and leaves out a portion. Of some 43,000 clones in the sample, 90% were seen once. Specimen: PBMCs, collected roughly 59 days after allogeneic stem cell transplant with posttransplant cyclophosphamide. These receptors were obtained from a male patient in his sixties who received an allogeneic stem cell transplant from a related donor and was CMV-positive. The T cells may partly be graft donor cells. CDR3s include the opening cysteine and the closing phenylalanine or tryptophan. Each record gives: V gene, clone size, D gene, J gene, CDR3 protein, CDR3 DNA. A D gene is named only where the DNA matches it firmly. Only some rows state a clone size, as once, few, many or a class for expanded clones.

v_gene: TRBV11-2; abundance: -; d_gene: -; j_gene: TRBJ1-2; CDR3aa: CASSTKGVIYGYTF; CDR3nt: TGTGCCAGCAGCACCAAGGGGGTAATATATGGCTACACCTTC
v_gene: TRBV7-6; abundance: -; d_gene: -; j_gene: TRBJ1-4; CDR3aa: CASSLLNSFNEKLFF; CDR3nt: TGTGCCAGCAGCCTTTTAAACAGTTTTAATGAAAAACTGTTTTTT
v_gene: TRBV6-1; abundance: -; d_gene: TRBD1; j_gene: TRBJ1-1; CDR3aa: CASSEVGTDTEAFF; CDR3nt: TGTGCCAGCAGTGAAGTTGGGACAGACACTGAAGCTTTCTTT
v_gene: TRBV12-5; abundance: -; d_gene: -; j_gene: TRBJ1-3; CDR3aa: CASGFTDLIHTIYF; CDR3nt: TGTGCTAGTGGTTTTACGGACTTAATACACACCATATATTTT
v_gene: TRBV7-6; abundance: -; d_gene: -; j_gene: TRBJ2-7; CDR3aa: CASSPSPLSSYEQYF; CDR3nt: TGTGCCAGCAGCCCGAGCCCGCTAAGTTCCTACGAGCAGTACTTC
v_gene: TRBV2; abundance: -; d_gene: -; j_gene: TRBJ2-3; CDR3aa: CASLSKSDTQYF; CDR3nt: TGTGCCAGTCTTAGTAAGTCAGATACGCAGTATTTT
v_gene: TRBV19; abundance: -; d_gene: -; j_gene: TRBJ1-3; CDR3aa: CASTISGNTIYF; CDR3nt: TGTGCCAGTACCATCTCTGGAAACACCATATATTTT
v_gene: TRBV6-5; abundance: once; d_gene: -; j_gene: TRBJ2-3; CDR3aa: CASSDPPGTDTQYF; CDR3nt: TGTGCCAGCAGTGATCCGCCGGGCACAGATACGCAGTATTTT
v_gene: TRBV28; abundance: -; d_gene: -; j_gene: TRBJ1-2; CDR3aa: CASSDAANYGYTF; CDR3nt: TGTGCCAGCAGTGACGCGGCGAACTATGGCTACACCTTC
v_gene: TRBV2; abundance: -; d_gene: TRBD1; j_gene: TRBJ2-2; CDR3aa: CASIPGQGATGELFF; CDR3nt: TGTGCCAGCATCCCGGGACAGGGGGCCACCGGGGAGCTGTTTTTT
v_gene: TRBV30; abundance: once; d_gene: TRBD1; j_gene: TRBJ2-7; CDR3aa: CACDRDSSYEQYF; CDR3nt: TGTGCCTGTGACCGGGACAGTTCCTACGAGCAGTACTTC
v_gene: TRBV5-6; abundance: -; d_gene: TRBD2; j_gene: TRBJ2-1; CDR3aa: CASSLLAAGSFEQFF; CDR3nt: TGTGCCAGCAGTCTGCTAGCGGCAGGCTCATTTGAGCAGTTCTTC
v_gene: TRBV27; abundance: -; d_gene: -; j_gene: TRBJ1-1; CDR3aa: CASSLLGVAFF; CDR3nt: TGTGCCAGCAGTTTACTCGGGGTAGCTTTCTTT
v_gene: TRBV5-5; abundance: once; d_gene: TRBD1; j_gene: TRBJ1-2; CDR3aa: CASSVTGVGYTF; CDR3nt: TGTGCCAGCAGCGTGACAGGGGTTGGCTACACCTTC
v_gene: TRBV10-3; abundance: few; d_gene: TRBD1; j_gene: TRBJ1-1; CDR3aa: CAARQGGETEAFF; CDR3nt: TGTGCCGCCCGACAGGGCGGGGAAACTGAAGCTTTCTTT
v_gene: TRBV5-6; abundance: once; d_gene: -; j_gene: TRBJ1-2; CDR3aa: CASSLYLTGNNYGYTF; CDR3nt: TGTGCCAGCAGCTTGTACCTCACAGGGAATAACTATGGCTACACCTTC
v_gene: TRBV5-1; abundance: -; d_gene: TRBD2; j_gene: TRBJ2-1; CDR3aa: CASSRTSGGTGNEQFF; CDR3nt: TGCGCCAGCAGCAGGACTAGCGGGGGTACAGGCAATGAGCAGTTCTTC
v_gene: TRBV5-4; abundance: -; d_gene: TRBD1; j_gene: TRBJ2-3; CDR3aa: CASSSRQGVDTQYF; CDR3nt: TGTGCCAGCAGTTCCAGACAGGGGGTCGATACGCAGTATTTT
v_gene: TRBV9; abundance: -; d_gene: TRBD1; j_gene: TRBJ1-1; CDR3aa: CASSAAGGTEAFF; CDR3nt: TGTGCCAGCAGCGCGGCAGGGGGCACTGAAGCTTTCTTT
v_gene: TRBV10-3; abundance: -; d_gene: -; j_gene: TRBJ1-2; CDR3aa: CATREDGGEVYGYTF; CDR3nt: TGTGCCACCAGGGAAGACGGAGGAGAAGTGTATGGCTACACCTTC
v_gene: TRBV11-2; abundance: -; d_gene: TRBD2; j_gene: TRBJ2-7; CDR3aa: CASTLLAGDAYEQYF; CDR3nt: TGTGCCAGCACCCTACTAGCGGGGGACGCCTACGAGCAGTACTTC
v_gene: TRBV7-8; abundance: -; d_gene: -; j_gene: TRBJ2-4; CDR3aa: CASSLPGSLENIQYF; CDR3nt: TGTGCCAGCAGCTTACCGGGAAGTCTTGAAAACATTCAGTACTTC
v_gene: TRBV6-6; abundance: -; d_gene: -; j_gene: TRBJ1-2; CDR3aa: CASSLSRTENYGYTF; CDR3nt: TGTGCCAGCAGTTTGTCCCGGACAGAGAACTATGGCTACACCTTC
v_gene: TRBV29-1; abundance: -; d_gene: TRBD1; j_gene: TRBJ1-5; CDR3aa: CSVSTGTGDQPQHF; CDR3nt: TGCAGCGTCTCAACCGGGACAGGGGATCAGCCCCAGCATTTT
v_gene: TRBV5-1; abundance: -; d_gene: -; j_gene: TRBJ2-7; CDR3aa: CASSEYRGKGYEQYF; CDR3nt: TGCGCCAGCAGCGAGTATCGGGGAAAAGGCTACGAGCAGTACTTC
v_gene: TRBV19; abundance: once; d_gene: TRBD2; j_gene: TRBJ2-2; CDR3aa: CASQSGTISGELFF; CDR3nt: TGTGCCAGTCAGAGCGGGACTATATCCGGGGAGCTGTTTTTT
v_gene: TRBV2; abundance: -; d_gene: -; j_gene: TRBJ1-5; CDR3aa: CASRTSGGGQHF; CDR3nt: TGTGCCAGCAGGACCTCCGGGGGGGGCCAGCATTTT
v_gene: TRBV6-1; abundance: -; d_gene: -; j_gene: TRBJ2-2; CDR3aa: CASSEFGGGRVGELFF; CDR3nt: TGTGCCAGCAGTGAATTTGGAGGGGGCCGGGTCGGGGAGCTGTTTTTT
v_gene: TRBV6-5; abundance: -; d_gene: -; j_gene: TRBJ2-7; CDR3aa: CASSYSVAGTYEQYF; CDR3nt: TGTGCCAGCAGTTACTCGGTCGCAGGGACCTACGAGCAGTACTTC
v_gene: TRBV6-4; abundance: -; d_gene: -; j_gene: TRBJ2-3; CDR3aa: CASSSGSSTDTQYF; CDR3nt: TGTGCCAGCAGTAGCGGTTCTAGCACAGATACGCAGTATTTT
v_gene: TRBV5-1; abundance: -; d_gene: TRBD1; j_gene: TRBJ2-2; CDR3aa: CASSLPSGTGTGELFF; CDR3nt: TGCGCCAGCAGCTTGCCGTCCGGGACAGGGACCGGGGAGCTGTTTTTT
v_gene: TRBV7-6; abundance: -; d_gene: -; j_gene: TRBJ2-7; CDR3aa: CASSPSGEIGEQYF; CDR3nt: TGTGCCAGCAGCCCGTCGGGGGAGATTGGCGAGCAGTACTTC
v_gene: TRBV11-2; abundance: -; d_gene: -; j_gene: TRBJ1-1; CDR3aa: CASSFIGPGGVRNTEAFF; CDR3nt: TGTGCCAGCAGCTTTATAGGGCCGGGCGGGGTGAGGAACACTGAAGCTTTCTTT
v_gene: TRBV7-9; abundance: -; d_gene: TRBD2; j_gene: TRBJ2-5; CDR3aa: CASSSTSGGRGAQYF; CDR3nt: TGTGCCAGCAGCTCGACTAGCGGGGGGCGAGGGGCCCAGTACTTC
v_gene: TRBV2; abundance: -; d_gene: TRBD1; j_gene: TRBJ2-1; CDR3aa: CASSARTGGNNEQFF; CDR3nt: TGTGCCAGCAGTGCTAGGACAGGGGGTAACAATGAGCAGTTCTTC
v_gene: TRBV19; abundance: -; d_gene: -; j_gene: TRBJ2-1; CDR3aa: CASSNDGVRDYNEQFF; CDR3nt: TGTGCCAGTAGTAACGACGGGGTGAGGGACTACAATGAGCAGTTCTTC
v_gene: TRBV19; abundance: -; d_gene: TRBD1; j_gene: TRBJ1-2; CDR3aa: CASSIKQGDAGGYTF; CDR3nt: TGTGCCAGTAGTATAAAACAGGGGGACGCGGGAGGCTACACCTTC
v_gene: TRBV7-8; abundance: -; d_gene: -; j_gene: TRBJ1-1; CDR3aa: CASSDTGYTEAFF; CDR3nt: TGTGCCAGCAGCGATACAGGGTACACTGAAGCTTTCTTT
v_gene: TRBV2; abundance: -; d_gene: -; j_gene: TRBJ1-1; CDR3aa: CASTEGRGVEAFF; CDR3nt: TGTGCCAGCACGGAGGGTAGGGGAGTGGAGGCTTTCTTT
v_gene: TRBV5-1; abundance: -; d_gene: -; j_gene: TRBJ1-2; CDR3aa: CASSSRTGPGYGYTF; CDR3nt: TGCGCCAGCAGCTCGAGAACAGGGCCCGGCTATGGCTACACCTTC
v_gene: TRBV5-1; abundance: -; d_gene: TRBD1; j_gene: TRBJ1-2; CDR3aa: CASSLAGTEYGYTF; CDR3nt: TGCGCCAGCAGCTTGGCCGGGACAGAGTATGGCTACACCTTC
v_gene: TRBV6-5; abundance: -; d_gene: TRBD2; j_gene: TRBJ2-5; CDR3aa: CASSWTREETQYF; CDR3nt: TGTGCCAGCAGTTGGACTAGGGAAGAGACCCAGTACTTC
v_gene: TRBV10-1; abundance: -; d_gene: -; j_gene: TRBJ1-5; CDR3aa: CASSESLNQPQHF; CDR3nt: TGCGCCAGCAGCGAAAGCCTCAATCAGCCCCAGCATTTT
v_gene: TRBV6-5; abundance: -; d_gene: TRBD2; j_gene: TRBJ2-7; CDR3aa: CASSYSFAGGAYEQYF; CDR3nt: TGTGCCAGCAGTTACTCCTTTGCGGGGGGGGCCTACGAGCAGTACTTC
v_gene: TRBV7-9; abundance: -; d_gene: -; j_gene: TRBJ1-1; CDR3aa: CASSFSMNTEAFF; CDR3nt: TGTGCCAGCAGCTTTAGTATGAACACTGAAGCTTTCTTT
v_gene: TRBV5-1; abundance: -; d_gene: -; j_gene: TRBJ1-1; CDR3aa: CASSQSILGAREAFF; CDR3nt: TGCGCCAGCAGCCAAAGTATTTTGGGAGCCCGGGAAGCTTTCTTT
v_gene: TRBV10-1; abundance: -; d_gene: -; j_gene: TRBJ1-1; CDR3aa: CASSVGRGLKAEAFF; CDR3nt: TGCGCCAGCAGTGTAGGTCGCGGGTTAAAGGCTGAAGCTTTCTTT
v_gene: TRBV11-2; abundance: -; d_gene: -; j_gene: TRBJ1-2; CDR3aa: CASSGDQNYGYTF; CDR3nt: TGTGCCAGCAGCGGAGACCAGAACTATGGCTACACCTTC
v_gene: TRBV15; abundance: -; d_gene: TRBD1; j_gene: TRBJ1-5; CDR3aa: CATSRVWDRGQNQPQHF; CDR3nt: TGTGCCACCAGCAGAGTTTGGGACAGGGGGCAAAATCAGCCCCAGCATTTT
v_gene: TRBV28; abundance: -; d_gene: -; j_gene: TRBJ1-1; CDR3aa: CASSLATVGVGTAFF; CDR3nt: TGTGCCAGCAGTCTCGCTACGGTAGGGGTTGGTACGGCTTTCTTT
v_gene: TRBV7-8; abundance: -; d_gene: TRBD1; j_gene: TRBJ1-1; CDR3aa: CASSFTPGGAGEAFF; CDR3nt: TGTGCCAGCAGCTTCACCCCAGGGGGCGCGGGTGAAGCTTTCTTT
v_gene: TRBV6-1; abundance: medium-sized; d_gene: TRBD2; j_gene: TRBJ2-2; CDR3aa: CASSATGTSGGARGELFF; CDR3nt: TGTGCCAGCAGTGCTACAGGGACTAGCGGGGGGGCCCGCGGGGAGCTGTTTTTT
v_gene: TRBV29-1; abundance: -; d_gene: TRBD1; j_gene: TRBJ1-1; CDR3aa: CSVRGQGISSTEAFF; CDR3nt: TGCAGCGTCCGGGGACAGGGTATTTCTAGCACTGAAGCTTTCTTT
v_gene: TRBV6-1; abundance: -; d_gene: -; j_gene: TRBJ1-2; CDR3aa: CASSEGGRGGLGYTF; CDR3nt: TGTGCCAGCAGTGAAGGTGGCAGGGGAGGGTTGGGCTACACCTTC
v_gene: TRBV10-2; abundance: -; d_gene: -; j_gene: TRBJ2-2; CDR3aa: CASTEGVRVGGELFF; CDR3nt: TGCGCCAGCACCGAGGGGGTTAGGGTCGGCGGGGAGCTGTTTTTT